A selection of T cell receptor beta chains follows, all from one sample in a study of cytomegalovirus exposure and HLA in healthy donors. Repertoires were generated with immunoSEQ multiplex PCR, while TCRdb's copy carries only in-frame clones and drops some. The data show about 140,000 clones, 70% to 85% seen once. The sequencing sample was made of PBMCs. These receptors were taken from a man aged 25 to 45 in good health and CMV-seropositive. The CDR3 runs from the conserved cysteine through the conserved F or W. The D gene is left open where the match is weak. Clone sizes are given selectively: once, few, many, or a class where the clone is expanded.

D gene,V gene,clone size,J gene,CDR3 DNA,CDR3 protein
TRBD2,TRBV14,-,TRBJ2-5,TGTGCCAGCAGCCTCGAAAAGCTAGCGGGAGTAATAGAGACCCAGTACTTC,CASSLEKLAGVIETQYF
TRBD1,TRBV2,-,TRBJ2-6,TGTGCCAGCAGTGGAAACAGGGGGACAGGGGCCAACGTCCTGACCTTC,CASSGNRGTGANVLTF
-,TRBV4-3,-,TRBJ1-1,TGCGCCAGCGGAACAGGGATTTCTGAAGCTTTCTTT,CASGTGISEAFF
TRBD2,TRBV19,-,TRBJ2-3,TGTGCCAGTAGTATAGTTGGCGGGGGGGGAGGCTCGGATACGCAGTATTTT,CASSIVGGGGGSDTQYF
TRBD1,TRBV28,-,TRBJ2-5,TGTGCCAGCACCCCGGGACAGGGGGGGACCCAGTACTTC,CASTPGQGGTQYF
-,TRBV28,-,TRBJ2-2,TGTGCCAGCAGTTTAGCAGGGGCCGGCACCGGGGAGCTGTTTTTT,CASSLAGAGTGELFF
TRBD1,TRBV6-6,few,TRBJ1-5,TGTGCCAGACCGGGACAGGGGCCTCGCAATCAGCCCCAGCATTTT,CARPGQGPRNQPQHF
-,TRBV4-1,-,TRBJ2-2,TGCGCCAGCAGCCTGGGGGCACAGCGTGCGAACACCGGGGAGCTGTTTTTT,CASSLGAQRANTGELFF
TRBD2,TRBV9,-,TRBJ2-1,TGTGCCAGCAGCGTAGAGTCTACGGGAGGATACAATGAGCAGTTCTTC,CASSVESTGGYNEQFF
-,TRBV18,few,TRBJ1-4,TGTGCCAGCTTAAAGGGGCTGGGAGAAAAACTGTTTTTT,CASLKGLGEKLFF
TRBD1,TRBV6-5,-,TRBJ2-3,TGTGCCAGCAGTTACCGCGACAGGGGCACAGATACGCAGTATTTT,CASSYRDRGTDTQYF
-,TRBV19,-,TRBJ1-1,TGTGCCAGTATCGACGATTCGAGGGACACTGAAGCTTTCTTT,CASIDDSRDTEAFF
TRBD1,TRBV9,-,TRBJ1-3,TGTGCCAGCAGTGCCAGTGGGACAGAGGGAAACACCATATATTTT,CASSASGTEGNTIYF